These 4 T cell receptor beta chains came from one sample sequenced in a study of response to subunit inactivated influenza vaccine. TCRdb used MiXCR to reprocess the RT-PCR reads, holding one entry per CDR3 protein. The data hold more than 450,000 distinct CDR3 sequences, with approximately 10% observed a single time. This same sample was also part of a study on T cells expressing NK-cell markers. That report adds: Libraries used 5'RACE template switching adding universal primer site and UMIs.

The sequenced sample was PBMCs from blood, obtained on the day of vaccination. Receptors were obtained from a man between 50 and 59 years old who received an inactivated influenza vaccine.

The rearrangement uses TRBV11-2 and TRBJ2-1; TRBD2 matches 11 bases. The CDR3 totals 18 residues. V shed 0 bases and J 9 bases; nucleotides not matched to a gene: 13. Germline-derived CDR1 and CDR2 are SGHAT and FQNNGV. CDR3 protein: CASSLDPNRASGRTEQFF. DNA for the CDR3: TGTGCCAGCAGCTTAGATCCGAATAGGGCTAGCGGGAGGACTGAGCAGTTCTTC.

The rearrangement uses TRBV3-1 and TRBJ2-1; D not resolved. The V and J ends lost 0 bases and 0 bases respectively, with 9 bases between them. The CDR3 loop spans 16 amino acids. Germline CDR1 reads LGHDT; CDR2 reads YNNKEL (reference sequence). CDR3 DNA: TGTGCCAGCAGCCAAGAATTGACGAGCTCCTACAATGAGCAGTTCTTC. Translating gives CASSQELTSSYNEQFF.

This clonotype was counted between two and nine times. This chain connects TRBV4-3 to TRBJ2-2; D remains unclear. Germline values: CDR1 LGHNA, CDR2 YSLEER. The germline V and J ends were trimmed by 1 base and 3 bases, with 6 bases remaining between them. The CDR3 runs 14 residues. The CDR3 protein is CASSQASYTGELFF. CDR3 nucleotide sequence: TGCGCCAGCAGCCAAGCTTCGTACACCGGGGAGCTGTTTTTT.

This clonotype was recorded a few times. This chain uses TRBV5-6 with TRBJ2-7; a possible D gene is TRBD2 (5 bases). Between the trimmed V and J ends, which lost 2 bases and 0 bases, there was a span of 12 bases. There are 15 residues in the CDR3. CDR1 SGHDT and CDR2 YYEEEE come from the germline V gene. DNA for the CDR3: TGTGCCAGCAGCTTTGAGGGCAGGAGCTCCTACGAGCAGTACTTC. Protein sequence: CASSFEGRSSYEQYF.